The source of this TCR beta chain is a study of ipilimumab plus nivolumab after autologous stem cell transplantation. Turning to the study itself: Both relapsed and primary refractory DLBCL were included.

Checkpoint therapy with ipilimumab 1 mg/kg began 14 to 28 days after transplant. Germline V gives CDR1 SGDLS, CDR2 YYNGEE. Trimming at V came to 2 bases and at J to 1 base, leaving 8 bases not matched to a gene. The CDR3 covers 17 residues. Data came from immunoSEQ multiplex PCR; TCRdb stores just in-frame clones and leaves some out. Among tens of thousands of clones, roughly 70% were seen once, and the ten largest hold roughly 25%. The source was PBMCs, collected in a trial of ipilimumab plus nivolumab as post-transplant consolidation. This receptor was identified in a male donor with diffuse large B-cell lymphoma. The V gene is TRBV9, the J gene TRBJ2-7; 11 bases line up with TRBD2. Here the CDR3 DNA reads TGTGCCAGCAGCGTGGGGATGACTAGCGGGACTTCCTACGAGCAGTACTTC. Amino acid sequence: CASSVGMTSGTSYEQYF.